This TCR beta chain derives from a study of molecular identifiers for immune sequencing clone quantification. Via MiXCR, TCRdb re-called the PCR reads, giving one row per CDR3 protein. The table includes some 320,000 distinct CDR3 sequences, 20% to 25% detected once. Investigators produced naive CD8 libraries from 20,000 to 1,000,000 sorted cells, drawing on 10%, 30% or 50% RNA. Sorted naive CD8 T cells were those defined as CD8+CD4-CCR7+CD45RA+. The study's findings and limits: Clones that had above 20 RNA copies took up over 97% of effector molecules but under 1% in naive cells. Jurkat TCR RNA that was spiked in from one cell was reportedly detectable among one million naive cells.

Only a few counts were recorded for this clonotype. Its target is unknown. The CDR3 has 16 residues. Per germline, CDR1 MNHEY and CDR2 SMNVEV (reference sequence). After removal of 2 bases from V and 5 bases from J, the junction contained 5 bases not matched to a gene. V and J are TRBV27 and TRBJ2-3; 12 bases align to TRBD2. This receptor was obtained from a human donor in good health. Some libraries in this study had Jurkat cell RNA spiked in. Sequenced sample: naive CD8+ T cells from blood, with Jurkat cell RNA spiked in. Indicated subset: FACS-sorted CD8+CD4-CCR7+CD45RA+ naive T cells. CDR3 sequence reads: CASSLRLAGVEDTQYF. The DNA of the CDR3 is TGTGCCAGCAGTTTAAGACTAGCGGGAGTCGAAGATACGCAGTATTTT.